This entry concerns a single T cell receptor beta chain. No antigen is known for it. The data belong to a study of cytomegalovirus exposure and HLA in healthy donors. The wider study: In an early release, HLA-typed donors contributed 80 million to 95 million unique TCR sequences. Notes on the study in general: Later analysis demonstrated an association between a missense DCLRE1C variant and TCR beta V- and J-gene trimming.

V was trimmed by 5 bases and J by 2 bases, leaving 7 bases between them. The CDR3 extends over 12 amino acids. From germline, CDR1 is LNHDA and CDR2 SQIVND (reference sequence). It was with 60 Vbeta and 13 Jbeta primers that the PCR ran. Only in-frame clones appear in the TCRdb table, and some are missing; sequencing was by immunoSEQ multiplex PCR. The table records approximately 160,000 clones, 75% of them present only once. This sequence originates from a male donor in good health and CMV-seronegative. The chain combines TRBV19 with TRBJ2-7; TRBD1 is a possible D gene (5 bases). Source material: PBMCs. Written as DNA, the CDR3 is TGTGCCAGTAGTCAGGGTCCCTACGAGCAGTACTTC. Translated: CASSQGPYEQYF.